Below, 11 T cell receptor beta chains from the same sample are listed, as sequenced in a study of shared clonotypes between healthy human individuals. Profiling relied on immunoSEQ multiplex PCR, and the TCRdb table lists in-frame clones only, not all of them. The table lists 490,000 or so clones, around 80% of them singletons. Material for sequencing was PBMCs. The source is a woman aged 40 to 55 in good health. Some clones in this sample may be carry-over from other donors' samples.

The rearrangement links TRBV5-1 to TRBJ2-7; TRBD1 or TRBD2 may be the D gene (6 bases each). Trimming removed 5 bases from V and 3 bases from J, with 21 bases in between. The CDR3 covers 16 residues. In germline, CDR1 is SGHRS, CDR2 YFSETQ. The CDR3: CASRGGGQEGHYEQYF. Here the CDR3 DNA reads TGCGCCAGCAGAGGGGGAGGACAAGAGGGCCACTACGAGCAGTACTTC.

This chain uses TRBV6-1 with TRBJ1-1, with 7 bases that match TRBD1. CDR3 length equals 11 residues. Germline-derived CDR1 and CDR2 are MNHNS and SASEGT. With V trimmed by 6 bases and J by 11 bases, 6 bases remained unmatched. CDR3 sequence reads: CASSGTVDAFF. For the CDR3, the DNA is TGTGCCAGCAGCGGGACAGTCGATGCTTTCTTT.

The chain is built from TRBV6-1 and TRBJ1-1; 8 bases are shared with TRBD1. Germline CDR1 and CDR2: MNHNS and SASEGT. J was trimmed by 10 bases and V by 6 bases; bases with no gene match: 4. The CDR3 consists of 11 residues. For the CDR3, the DNA is TGTGCCAGCAGGTACAGGGGGGTAGCTTTCTTT. Translation: CASRYRGVAFF.

The V call is TRBV28, the J call TRBJ1-1, with D hard to call. V gave up 7 bases and J gave up 1 base, with 13 bases separating them. The CDR3 is 14 amino acids. CDR1 is MDHEN and CDR2 is SYDVKM in the germline V gene. The CDR3 DNA sequence: TGTGCCAGCAACCAGGACGGACCGAACACTGAAGCTTTCTTT. Encoded protein: CASNQDGPNTEAFF. Complete variable domain (other parts from reference TRBV28 and TRBJ1-1): DVKVTQSSRYLVKRTGEKVFLECVQDMDHENMFWYRQDPGLGLRLIYFSYDVKMKEKGDIPEGYSVSREKKERFSLILESASTNQTSMYLCASNQDGPNTEAFFGQGTRLTVV.

V usage is TRBV4-3 and J usage is TRBJ1-2; D is ambiguous. The V gene's germline CDR1 is LGHNA and CDR2 YSLEER. The CDR3 runs 14 residues. V shed 0 bases and J shed 8 bases, with 13 bases lying between them. The CDR3 sequence: CASSQDRRVSGYTF. The CDR3 DNA reads TGCGCCAGCAGCCAAGATAGGAGGGTCAGCGGCTACACCTTC.

The V gene is TRBV9, the J gene TRBJ2-6, with no clear D. V shed 4 bases and J shed 3 bases, with 8 bases lying between them. Germline lookup yields CDR1 SGDLS and CDR2 YYNGEE. The CDR3 is 14 amino acids. CDR3 DNA sequence: TGTGCCAGCAGCCCCGATGTTGGGGCCAACGTCCTGACTTTC. This sequence encodes CASSPDVGANVLTF.

This chain joins TRBV10-3 and TRBJ1-5, with D possibly matching TRBD1 (6 bases). CDR1 and CDR2 (germline): ENHRY, SYGVKD. CDR3 length equals 15 residues. V lost 6 bases and J 7 bases, leaving 19 bases between the germline ends. Here the CDR3 reads CAISRGRGAEQPQHF. As DNA, the CDR3 is TGTGCCATCAGCCGCGGGCGGGGGGCAGAACAGCCCCAGCATTTT.

This clone was seen once. V gene TRBV28 combines with J gene TRBJ1-1, with D possibly TRBD1 on 6 matching bases. Trimming took off 6 bases at V and 4 bases at J, with 15 bases between the two ends. The germline CDR1 and CDR2 sequences are MDHEN and SYDVKM. The CDR3 is 14 residues long. The CDR3 sequence is CASRGALGATEAFF. The CDR3 DNA is TGTGCCAGCAGGGGGGCCCTTGGGGCCACTGAAGCTTTCTTT.

A word on this clone: An end of the junction does not agree with germline; a read error may underlie this. V is TRBV7-8 and J is TRBJ2-7, with unresolved D. The germline V gene has CDR1 SGHVS and CDR2 FQNEAQ. CDR3 length: 13 amino acids. The CDR3 loop is CASSLGNDYEQYF. The CDR3 coding sequence is TGTGCCAGCAGTTTAGGGAACGACTACGAGCAGTACTTC.

The rearrangement joins TRBV9 to TRBJ2-1; TRBD1 aligns across 7 bases. CDR3 size: 15 residues. V lost 4 bases to trimming and J lost 2 bases; unmatched junction nucleotides: 6. The germline V gene has CDR1 SGDLS and CDR2 YYNGEE. CDR3 loop: CASSPRQGPYNEQFF. CDR3 in DNA: TGTGCCAGCAGCCCCCGACAGGGCCCCTACAATGAGCAGTTCTTC.

The gene calls are TRBV30 and TRBJ2-1; 8 bases agree with TRBD2. With V trimmed by 0 bases and J by 0 bases, 4 bases remained unmatched. The CDR3 length is 16 residues. Germline assignment: CDR1 GTSNPN and CDR2 SVGIG (reference sequence). The DNA of the CDR3 is TGTGCCTGGAGTGTATCTAGCGGGTACTCCTACAATGAGCAGTTCTTC. Residues: CAWSVSSGYSYNEQFF.